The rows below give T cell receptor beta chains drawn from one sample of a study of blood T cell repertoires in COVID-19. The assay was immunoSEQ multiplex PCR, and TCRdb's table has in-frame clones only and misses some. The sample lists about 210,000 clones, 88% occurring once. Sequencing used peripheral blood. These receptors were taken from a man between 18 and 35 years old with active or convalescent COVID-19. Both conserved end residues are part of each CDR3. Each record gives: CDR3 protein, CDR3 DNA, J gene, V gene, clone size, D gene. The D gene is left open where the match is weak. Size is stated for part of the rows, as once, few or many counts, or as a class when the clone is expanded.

CASRITGGSYEQYF TGTGCCAGCAGGATCACAGGGGGCTCCTACGAGCAGTACTTC TRBJ2-7 TRBV2 - TRBD1
CASSQGSGIAKNIQYF TGTGCCAGCAGCCAGGGTAGCGGGATAGCCAAAAACATTCAGTACTTC TRBJ2-4 TRBV3-1/TRBV3-2 - TRBD2
CASSIGRGTGELFF TGTGCCAGCAGTATAGGACGGGGCACCGGGGAGCTGTTTTTT TRBJ2-2 TRBV2 - -
CASSTMTGDEFYNEQFF TGTGCCAGCAGCACCATGACAGGGGACGAGTTTTACAATGAGCAGTTCTTC TRBJ2-1 TRBV6-2/TRBV6-3 - TRBD1
CASRANRDGQPQHF TGTGCCAGCAGAGCGAACAGGGACGGTCAGCCCCAGCATTTT TRBJ1-5 TRBV2 - -
CALEASGSWGDTQYF TGTGCCCTAGAAGCTAGCGGCTCTTGGGGAGATACGCAGTATTTT TRBJ2-3 TRBV5-4 - TRBD2
CASCRGGNQPQHF TGTGCCAGCTGCAGGGGTGGCAATCAGCCCCAGCATTTT TRBJ1-5 TRBV12-3/TRBV12-4 - -
CASSSYGQGNTEAFF TGTGCCAGCAGCTCATATGGACAGGGGAACACTGAAGCTTTCTTT TRBJ1-1 TRBV7-2 - TRBD1
CASRVRGGYGYTF TGTGCCAGCAGGGTTAGGGGCGGCTATGGCTACACCTTC TRBJ1-2 TRBV6-5 - -
CAWSSPGLVAYNEQFF TGTGCCTGGAGTTCTCCGGGACTAGTCGCCTACAATGAGCAGTTCTTC TRBJ2-1 TRBV30 - TRBD2
CAIRDDRATNREQYF TGTGCCATCAGGGACGACAGGGCAACCAATCGCGAGCAGTACTTC TRBJ2-7 TRBV10-3 - TRBD1
CASSAPQRVTEAFF TGTGCCAGCAGCGCTCCCCAGAGGGTCACTGAAGCTTTCTTT TRBJ1-1 TRBV9 - -
CASSQATGGYYGYTF TGCGCCAGCAGCCAAGCTACAGGGGGCTACTATGGCTACACCTTC TRBJ1-2 TRBV4-1 - TRBD1
CASSEGTRTEQFF TGTGCCAGCAGTGAAGGGACTAGAACTGAGCAGTTCTTC TRBJ2-1 TRBV6-4 - TRBD2
CAISEKQAGDSPLHF TGTGCCATCAGTGAGAAACAGGCTGGGGATTCACCCCTCCACTTT TRBJ1-6 TRBV10-3 once -
CASSSGWNTGELFF TGTGCCAGCAGCTCAGGGTGGAACACCGGGGAGCTGTTTTTT TRBJ2-2 TRBV7-6 - -
CASRPLGGFLLGSGYTF TGTGCCAGCAGGCCACTAGGGGGATTTCTGCTCGGAAGTGGCTACACCTTC TRBJ1-2 TRBV28 - -
CASSGLAEETQYF TGTGCCAGCAGCGGTCTAGCGGAAGAGACCCAGTACTTC TRBJ2-5 TRBV9 - TRBD2
CASSLSDNSGAYEQYF TGTGCCAGCAGCTTGTCAGATAACTCAGGGGCCTACGAGCAGTACTTC TRBJ2-7 TRBV7-8 - -
CASSLRGAGANVLTF TGTGCCAGCAGCCTCAGGGGTGCTGGGGCCAACGTCCTGACTTTC TRBJ2-6 TRBV7-9 - -
CASSRRDSGTGEQYF TGTGCCAGCAGCCGTCGGGACAGTGGAACTGGCGAGCAGTACTTC TRBJ2-7 TRBV7-8 - TRBD1
CSAAVGRNQPQHF TGCAGCGCCGCGGTGGGGCGCAATCAGCCCCAGCATTTT TRBJ1-5 TRBV29-1 - -
CASSGLAGRSDTQYF TGTGCCAGCAGTGGACTAGCGGGAAGGTCAGATACGCAGTATTTT TRBJ2-3 TRBV6-6 - TRBD2
CASSLVGQGADEQYF TGCGCCAGCAGCTTGGTTGGACAGGGGGCCGACGAGCAGTACTTC TRBJ2-7 TRBV5-1 - TRBD1
CSGIQGHGNTIYF TGCAGCGGGATACAGGGGCATGGAAACACCATATATTTT TRBJ1-3 TRBV29-1 once TRBD1
CASSQGRSWETQYF TGCGCCAGCAGCCAGGGCCGGTCGTGGGAGACCCAGTACTTC TRBJ2-5 TRBV5-1 - -
CASPNNPSYSSLYNEQFF TGTGCCAGCCCTAACAATCCGAGTTATAGCTCCCTATACAATGAGCAGTTCTTC TRBJ2-1 TRBV5-8 - -
CASSQDQGQITDTQYF TGTGCCAGCAGCCAAGATCAGGGACAAATCACAGATACGCAGTATTTT TRBJ2-3 TRBV4-2 few -
CASSDSGRVDTGELFF TGTGCCAGTAGTGATAGCGGGAGGGTCGACACCGGGGAGCTGTTTTTT TRBJ2-2 TRBV19 - TRBD2
CASSLNLGQPQHF TGTGCCAGCAGCTTAAATCTCGGTCAGCCCCAGCATTTT TRBJ1-5 TRBV7-7 - -
CASSPTRQGLTYEQYF TGTGCCAGCTCACCCACCCGACAGGGCCTTACCTACGAGCAGTACTTC TRBJ2-7 TRBV18 - TRBD1
CASSQEAGVVIGETQYF TGCGCCAGCAGCCAAGAGGCGGGAGTCGTCATTGGAGAGACCCAGTACTTC TRBJ2-5 TRBV4-1 - TRBD2
CASSQAPGLDLYEQYF TGCGCCAGCAGCCAAGCCCCGGGACTAGATCTCTACGAGCAGTACTTC TRBJ2-7 TRBV4-1 - TRBD2
CSVGGDQPQHF TGCAGTGTCGGAGGCGATCAGCCCCAGCATTTT TRBJ1-5 TRBV20-1 - -
CASSDLPAGADEQYF TGTGCCAGCAGTGACTTGCCGGCGGGAGCCGACGAGCAGTACTTC TRBJ2-7 TRBV6-4 - TRBD2
CASSLSGSNEQFF TGTGCCAGCAGTTTGAGCGGGAGTAATGAGCAGTTCTTC TRBJ2-1 TRBV6-5 - TRBD2
CAWSVQGVEQYF TGTGCCTGGAGTGTACAGGGGGTCGAGCAGTACTTC TRBJ2-7 TRBV30 - TRBD1
CSVARGGTEAFF TGCAGCGTTGCCCGGGGGGGCACTGAAGCTTTCTTT TRBJ1-1 TRBV29-1 - -
CASSLDQGAGNEQFF TGTGCCAGCAGCTTGGATCAGGGGGCCGGCAATGAGCAGTTCTTC TRBJ2-1 TRBV5-4 once TRBD1
CASSADRKGGNYGYTF TGTGCCAGCAGCGCGGATCGTAAGGGAGGGAACTATGGCTACACCTTC TRBJ1-2 TRBV11-2 - -
CAWTGLAGSSGANVLTF TGTGCCTGGACCGGACTAGCGGGTAGCTCTGGGGCCAACGTCCTGACTTTC TRBJ2-6 TRBV30 many TRBD2